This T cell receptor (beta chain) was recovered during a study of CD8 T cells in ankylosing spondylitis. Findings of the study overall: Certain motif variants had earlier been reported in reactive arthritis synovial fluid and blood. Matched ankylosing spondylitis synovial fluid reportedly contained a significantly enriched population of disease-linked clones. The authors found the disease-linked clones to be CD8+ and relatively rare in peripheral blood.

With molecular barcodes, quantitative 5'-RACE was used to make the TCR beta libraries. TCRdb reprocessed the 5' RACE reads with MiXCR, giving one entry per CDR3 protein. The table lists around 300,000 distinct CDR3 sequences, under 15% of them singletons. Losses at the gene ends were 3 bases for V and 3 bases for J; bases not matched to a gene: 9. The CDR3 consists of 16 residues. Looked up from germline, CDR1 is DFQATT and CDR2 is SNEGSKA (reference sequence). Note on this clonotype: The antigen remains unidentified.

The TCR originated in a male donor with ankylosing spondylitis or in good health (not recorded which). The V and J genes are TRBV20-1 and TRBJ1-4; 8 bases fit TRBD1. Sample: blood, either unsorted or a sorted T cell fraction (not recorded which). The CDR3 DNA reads TGCAGTGCTAGCCCCTGGACAGGGATCGCTAATGAAAAACTGTTTTTT. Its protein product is CSASPWTGIANEKLFF.